One and the same sample provided the 20 T cell receptor beta chains below, sequenced in a study of blood T cells in healthy people across ages. Primers used in a second PCR of about 6 to 11 cycles were a sample-barcoded 5' primer and a J-beta primer mix. TCRdb re-derived calls from the 5' RACE reads in MiXCR, one entry per CDR3 protein. There are about 640,000 distinct CDR3 sequences in the sample; 58% occur only once, and over 30% lies in the top ten. The sequencing sample was made of blood. The receptors here all came from a man in his sixties in good health.

This clonotype was observed a handful of times. The J gene is TRBJ2-1, the V gene TRBV10-3; 8 bases are shared with TRBD1. This CDR3 spans 16 amino acids. The trim removed 10 bases at V and 3 bases at J, leaving 14 bases unmatched. Looked up from germline, CDR1 is ENHRY and CDR2 is SYGVKD. In nucleotides, the CDR3 is TGTGCCACCAACCCCAAGACAGGGGCCAACTACAATGAGCAGTTCTTC. Amino acids: CATNPKTGANYNEQFF.

V is TRBV6-1 and J is TRBJ2-5; 7 bases map to TRBD2. The CDR3 length is 14 residues. V gave up 5 bases and J gave up 7 bases; unmatched junction bases: 10. Germline values: CDR1 MNHNS, CDR2 SASEGT. Here the CDR3 DNA reads TGTGCCAGCAGTCCCCCGGGACTACCAGGGACCCAGTACTTC. As protein: CASSPPGLPGTQYF.

The gene calls are TRBV5-1 and TRBJ2-5, with D maybe TRBD1 (6 bases). Germline V gives CDR1 SGHRS, CDR2 YFSETQ. The CDR3 extends over 13 amino acids. V lost 7 bases, J lost 2 bases, and 12 bases lay in between. The CDR3 loop is CASGAQGQETQYF. The CDR3 DNA sequence: TGCGCCAGCGGGGCACAGGGACAAGAGACCCAGTACTTC. The full variable domain, rest sourced from reference TRBV5-1 and TRBJ2-5, is KAGVTQTPRYLIKTRGQQVTLSCSPISGHRSVSWYQQTPGQGLQFLFEYFSETQRNKGNFPGRFSGRQFSNSRSEMNVSTLELGDSALYLCASGAQGQETQYFGPGTRLLVL.

The J gene is TRBJ2-7, the V gene TRBV6-1; perhaps TRBD1 as D (6 bases). V lost 5 bases, J lost 8 bases, and 10 bases lay in between. The germline V gene has CDR1 MNHNS and CDR2 SASEGT. The CDR3 has 11 residues. The CDR3 DNA follows: TGTGCCAGCAGTACTCGGGACAAGCAGTACTTC. This encodes CASSTRDKQYF.

The chain links TRBV29-1 to TRBJ2-5; TRBD1 aligns across 7 bases. In germline, CDR1 is SQVTM, CDR2 ANQGSEA. This CDR3 has 13 residues. Trimming at V came to 8 bases and at J to 5 bases, leaving 11 bases not matched to a gene. In DNA, the CDR3 is TGCAGCTCTGGGGACCCCAGGGGGGAGACCCAGTACTTC. It yields the protein CSSGDPRGETQYF.

The chain recombines TRBV5-1 with TRBJ1-1; 7 positions agree with TRBD1. This CDR3 has 15 amino acids. Germline V gene data show CDR1 as SGHRS and CDR2 as YFSETQ. V trimming: 0 bases; J trimming: 4 bases; junction bases outside the gene matches: 6. As DNA, the CDR3 is TGCGCCAGCAGCTTGGAAGTACAGGGGCCCACTGAAGCTTTCTTT. It yields the protein CASSLEVQGPTEAFF.

This chain uses TRBV24-1 with TRBJ2-1; D gene uncertain. V lost 4 bases and J lost 7, with 7 bases in between. Germline lookup yields CDR1 KGHDR and CDR2 SFDVKD. The CDR3 spans 12 residues. CDR3 coding DNA: TGTGCCACCAGTGAAGGCTGGAATGAGCAGTTCTTC. Translated, it gives CATSEGWNEQFF.

This chain uses TRBV24-1 with TRBJ2-3; D not certain. The CDR3 is made up of 13 amino acids. CDR1 is KGHDR, CDR2 SFDVKD, per germline. V lost 7 bases and J lost 4, with 11 bases in between. The DNA of the CDR3 is TGTGCCACCAGCGGATCCGGACCAGATACGCAGTATTTT. It is translated as CATSGSGPDTQYF.

This clonotype was recorded once. J is TRBJ2-6 and V is TRBV20-1; possible D gene TRBD1, 5 bases. V gave up 5 bases and J gave up 0 bases, with 14 bases separating them. The CDR3 runs to 16 residues. CDR1 and CDR2 (germline): DFQATT, SNEGSKA (reference sequence). The CDR3 bases are TGCAGTGCTTCGGACACCAGGAGCTCTGGGGCCAACGTCCTGACTTTC. It encodes CSASDTRSSGANVLTF.

This rearrangement joins TRBV7-8 to TRBJ1-6, with 8 positions matching TRBD1. J lost 8 bases, V lost 1 base, and 7 bases had no gene match. Per germline, CDR1 SGHVS and CDR2 FQNEAQ. The CDR3 has 16 amino acids. CDR3 protein: CASSLGVAGGYSPLHF. In DNA, the CDR3 is TGTGCCAGCAGCTTAGGAGTTGCAGGGGGCTATTCACCCCTCCACTTT.

The gene calls are TRBV28 and TRBJ2-3; no firm D call. This CDR3 contains 16 residues. The V gene lost 4 bases and the J gene lost 2 bases, with 16 bases spanning the gap. The germline CDR1 and CDR2 sequences are MDHEN and SYDVKM. The CDR3 nucleotides are TGTGCCAGCAGTTCACCGGCCCCACCTTTCACAGATACGCAGTATTTT. Residues: CASSSPAPPFTDTQYF. The full variable domain, with the rest looked up from reference TRBV28 and TRBJ2-3, is DVKVTQSSRYLVKRTGEKVFLECVQDMDHENMFWYRQDPGLGLRLIYFSYDVKMKEKGDIPEGYSVSREKKERFSLILESASTNQTSMYLCASSSPAPPFTDTQYFGPGTRLTVL.

Comments on this clonotype: One end of the junction fails to match germline, which may point to a read error. V is TRBV20-1 and J is TRBJ2-7; the D is unclear. Germline V gene lookup returns CDR1 DFQATT and CDR2 SNEGSKA (reference sequence). The CDR3 length is 14 residues. The CDR3 reads CSARGRPASYERYF. CDR3 DNA: TGCAGTGCTAGGGGCAGGCCCGCCTCCTACGAGCGGTACTTC.

The chain couples TRBV4-2 to TRBJ2-5, with no clear D. This CDR3 contains 14 residues. With 1 base removed from V and 4 bases from J, the gap between germline ends came to 10 bases. Germline V lookup: CDR1 LGHNA, CDR2 YNFKEQ. The CDR3 DNA sequence: TGTGCCAGCAGCCAAGTACAAGTGGGAGAGACCCAGTACTTC. This codes for CASSQVQVGETQYF.

This clonotype was counted a few times. The chain links TRBV6-5 to TRBJ2-5, with a possible D match to TRBD2 (6 bases). V was pared by 5 bases and J by 0 bases, with 10 bases between. Germline CDR1 is MNHEY and CDR2 is SVGAGI. The length of the CDR3 is 14 residues. CDR3 residues: CASSRDWNQETQYF. The CDR3 DNA reads as TGTGCCAGCAGTCGGGACTGGAACCAAGAGACCCAGTACTTC.

The chain combines TRBV29-1 with TRBJ1-1, with TRBD1 matching over 9 bases. The CDR3 contains 13 residues. Looked up from germline, CDR1 is SQVTM and CDR2 is ANQGSEA. After removal of 7 bases from V and 4 bases from J, the junction contained 7 bases not matched to a gene. The CDR3 sequence is CSAVQGATTEAFF. As DNA, the CDR3 is TGCAGCGCTGTACAGGGGGCAACCACTGAAGCTTTCTTT.

There are a few counts of this clonotype. V and J are TRBV7-9 and TRBJ2-7; 8 nucleotides line up with TRBD2. CDR3 length: 16 amino acids. Unmatched junction bases numbered 13, after V lost 1 base and J lost 8 bases. Germline V CDR1 and CDR2: SEHNR, FQNEAQ (reference sequence). In DNA, the CDR3 is TGTGCCAGCAGCTTAGGGGCGGGGGGCCGTCCTGAGAAGCAGTACTTC. This translates into CASSLGAGGRPEKQYF. Filled out from reference TRBV7-9 and TRBJ2-7, the complete variable domain reads DTGVSQNPRHKITKRGQNVTFRCDPISEHNRLYWYRQTLGQGPEFLTYFQNEAQLEKSRLLSDRFSAERPKGSFSTLEIQRTEQGDSAMYLCASSLGAGGRPEKQYFGPGTRLTVT.

This clonotype showed up just once. This chain links TRBV20-1 with TRBJ1-1, with D unclear. Germline V gene data show CDR1 as DFQATT and CDR2 as SNEGSKA (reference sequence). The V end lost 6 bases, the J end lost 1 base, and 9 bases lay between the germline ends. The CDR3 has 12 amino acids. CDR3: CSALRANTEAFF. CDR3 nucleotide sequence: TGCAGTGCCCTAAGGGCGAACACTGAAGCTTTCTTT.

V and J are TRBV11-2 and TRBJ2-3, with 8 bases matching TRBD1. V lost 3 bases and J lost 6; bases outside the gene matches: 5. The CDR3 contains 14 residues. The germline V gene has CDR1 SGHAT and CDR2 FQNNGV. CDR3 in amino acids: CASSFRQGRDTQYF. CDR3 nucleotides: TGTGCCAGCAGCTTTAGACAGGGGAGGGATACGCAGTATTTT.

The gene calls are TRBV9 and TRBJ2-2; D not resolved. The CDR3 consists of 15 residues. V was clipped by 4 bases and J by 4 bases, with 14 bases between them. Germline loops: CDR1 SGDLS, CDR2 YYNGEE. CDR3 loop: CASSPLWQATGELFF. CDR3 DNA sequence: TGTGCCAGCAGCCCCCTATGGCAGGCCACCGGGGAGCTGTTTTTT.

A few counts support this clonotype. The chain combines TRBV20-1 with TRBJ2-3; possible D gene TRBD2, 6 bases. Germline V gene lookup returns CDR1 DFQATT and CDR2 SNEGSKA (reference sequence). The CDR3 is made up of 13 amino acids. Trimming cost V 6 bases and J 2 bases, with 12 bases left between them. The CDR3 loop is CSAPGVATDTQYF. The CDR3 DNA follows: TGCAGTGCCCCGGGGGTAGCCACAGATACGCAGTATTTT.